Below, 15 T cell receptor beta chains from the same sample are listed, as sequenced in a study of blood T cell repertoires in COVID-19. Using immunoSEQ multiplex PCR, the repertoire was profiled, and TCRdb retains in-frame clones only, with some absent. The sample shows about 110,000 clones, approximately 88% of them seen only once. Sample: peripheral blood. These receptors originate from a man aged 40-49 years with active or convalescent COVID-19.

CDR3 sequence reads: CASSDETGKGYTF. CDR3 nucleotide sequence: TGTGCCAGCAGTGATGAGACAGGGAAGGGCTACACCTTC. V is TRBV25-1 and J is TRBJ1-2, with TRBD1 matching 7 bases. The ends lost 3 bases at V and 8 bases at J; junction bases unmatched: 6. Per germline, CDR1 MGHDK and CDR2 SYGVNS. CDR3 length: 13 amino acids.

This chain joins TRBV25-1 and TRBJ2-7; a weak D match, TRBD2 (6 bases). V was trimmed by 8 bases and J by 2 bases, leaving 25 bases between them. This CDR3 has 17 amino acids. From germline, CDR1 is MGHDK and CDR2 SYGVNS. The chain's CDR3 is CASLSPGLSRGAYEQYF. For the CDR3, the DNA is TGTGCCAGCCTAAGCCCGGGCCTTTCCCGCGGGGCCTACGAGCAGTACTTC.

The V and J genes are TRBV13 and TRBJ1-6; 7 bases match TRBD1. This CDR3 contains 17 residues. Germline V gene data show CDR1 as PRHDT and CDR2 as FYEKMQ (reference sequence). Losses at the gene ends were 5 bases for V and 0 bases for J; bases not matched to a gene: 7. The CDR3 protein is CASSRTGWSSYNSPLHF. CDR3 DNA: TGTGCCAGCAGCAGGACAGGCTGGAGCTCCTATAATTCACCCCTCCACTTT. Looking up the rest from reference TRBV13 and TRBJ1-6 gives the full variable domain: AAGVIQSPRHLIKEKRETATLKCYPIPRHDTVYWYQQGPGQDPQFLISFYEKMQSDKGSIPDRFSAQQFSDYHSELNMSSLELGDSALYFCASSRTGWSSYNSPLHFGNGTRLTVT.

The V and J genes are TRBV19 and TRBJ2-5, with D perhaps TRBD1 (6 bases). This CDR3 is built from 14 residues. V lost 3 bases and J lost 2, with 10 bases in between. Germline CDR1 LNHDA, CDR2 SQIVND (reference sequence). Here the CDR3 DNA reads TGTGCCAGTAGTATTAGTCAGGGGCAAGAGACCCAGTACTTC. This gives the protein CASSISQGQETQYF.

The chain is built from TRBV2 and TRBJ2-7; a possible D gene is TRBD2 (6 bases). CDR1 and CDR2 from the germline V gene are SNHLY and FYNNEI. The CDR3 has 15 amino acids. V dropped 6 bases and J dropped 0 bases, with 15 bases sitting between them. The CDR3 loop reads CASRTGLAVSYEQYF. The CDR3 bases are TGTGCCAGCAGAACGGGACTGGCGGTCTCCTACGAGCAGTACTTC. The whole variable domain, remainder taken from reference TRBV2 and TRBJ2-7, is EPEVTQTPSHQVTQMGQEVILRCVPISNHLYFYWYRQILGQKVEFLVSFYNNEISEKSEIFDDQFSVERPDGSNFTLKIRSTKLEDSAMYFCASRTGLAVSYEQYFGPGTRLTVT.

There are a few counts of this clone. The gene calls are TRBV28 and TRBJ1-1; 9 nucleotides align to TRBD1. The CDR3 extends over 22 amino acids. CDR1 and CDR2 from the germline V gene are MDHEN and SYDVKM. V was clipped by 1 base and J by 0 bases; unmatched bases: 21. CDR3 region: CASSLYLTGPPTGGTMNTEAFF. The CDR3 coding sequence is TGTGCCAGCAGTTTATACCTCACCGGGCCCCCGACAGGGGGGACCATGAACACTGAAGCTTTCTTT. Based on the CDR3 plus reference TRBV28 and TRBJ1-1, the full variable domain is DVKVTQSSRYLVKRTGEKVFLECVQDMDHENMFWYRQDPGLGLRLIYFSYDVKMKEKGDIPEGYSVSREKKERFSLILESASTNQTSMYLCASSLYLTGPPTGGTMNTEAFFGQGTRLTVV.

The CDR3 reads CASSSRRQTNYGYTF. The CDR3 DNA sequence: TGTGCCAGTAGTTCCCGGCGGCAGACTAACTATGGCTACACCTTC. V and J are TRBV19 and TRBJ1-2; D is uncertain. Per the germline V gene, CDR1 is LNHDA and CDR2 is SQIVND (reference sequence). The CDR3 loop spans 15 amino acids. V lost 5 bases and J 0 bases, leaving 13 bases between the germline ends. Full variable domain (outside the CDR3, taken from reference TRBV19 and TRBJ1-2): DGGITQSPKYLFRKEGQNVTLSCEQNLNHDAMYWYRQDPGQGLRLIYYSQIVNDFQKGDIAEGYSVSREKKESFPLTVTSAQKNPTAFYLCASSSRRQTNYGYTFGSGTRLTVV.

V is TRBV19 and J is TRBJ1-3, with D unresolved. V lost 6 bases to trimming and J lost 0 bases, with 9 bases between them. Looked up from germline, CDR1 is LNHDA and CDR2 is SQIVND (reference sequence). This CDR3 has 14 amino acids. In DNA, the CDR3 is TGTGCCAGTAGCCCCGGGAGCTCTGGAAACACCATATATTTT. This sequence encodes CASSPGSSGNTIYF.

The sample holds many counts of this clone. The rearrangement joins TRBV6-5 to TRBJ2-1, with a weak D call TRBD2 (5 bases). There are 14 residues in the CDR3. The germline V and J ends were trimmed by 6 bases and 9 bases, with 18 bases remaining between them. In germline, CDR1 is MNHEY, CDR2 SVGAGI. CDR3 sequence: CASRLLGWSSEQFF. The CDR3 DNA follows: TGTGCCAGCAGACTACTAGGTTGGTCTTCTGAGCAGTTCTTC.

The V call is TRBV18, the J call TRBJ2-1; D uncertain. With 1 base removed from V and 7 bases from J, the gap between germline ends came to 5 bases. There are 12 residues in the CDR3. CDR1 and CDR2 from the germline V gene are KGHSH and LQKENI. The CDR3 nucleotides read TGTGCCAGCTCACCACGGCGGAATGAGCAGTTCTTC. This codes for CASSPRRNEQFF.

The chain couples TRBV5-1 to TRBJ2-2, with 7 bases lining up with TRBD2. Germline V CDR1 and CDR2: SGHRS, YFSETQ. CDR3 length equals 16 residues. V was clipped by 1 base and J by 2 bases; unmatched bases: 5. Here the CDR3 reads CASSLFLAVNTGELFF. In DNA, the CDR3 is TGCGCCAGCAGCTTGTTTCTAGCGGTTAACACCGGGGAGCTGTTTTTT.

This rearrangement joins TRBV7-8 to TRBJ1-1; TRBD1 matches at 7 bases. The germline CDR1 and CDR2 sequences are SGHVS and FQNEAQ. Trimming at V came to 5 bases and at J to 3 bases, leaving 15 bases not matched to a gene. This CDR3 region has 17 residues. The CDR3 DNA is TGTGCCAGCAGCACAACAGGGGTGGGGGCCAGGTACACTGAAGCTTTCTTT. Protein sequence: CASSTTGVGARYTEAFF.

The chain joins TRBV5-1 to TRBJ2-1; TRBD2 aligns across 8 bases. The germline CDR1 and CDR2 sequences are SGHRS and YFSETQ. The ends lost 4 bases at V and 4 bases at J; junction bases unmatched: 10. CDR3 size: 16 residues. The CDR3 sequence is CASSLSKREPYNEQFF. CDR3 coding DNA: TGCGCCAGCAGCCTGTCGAAGCGGGAGCCGTACAATGAGCAGTTCTTC.

V is TRBV5-6 and J is TRBJ2-1; TRBD2 agrees at 14 bases. The CDR3 covers 13 residues. The V gene end was trimmed by 7 bases and the J gene end by 12 bases; junction bases not matched to a gene: 6. Germline V gene sequence: CDR1 SGHDT, CDR2 YYEEEE. The CDR3 DNA reads as TGTGCCAGCCGACTAGCGGGAGGGCTCGTGCAGTTCTTC. Its protein product is CASRLAGGLVQFF.

The V call is TRBV2, the J call TRBJ1-5; possibly TRBD1 for D (6 bases). Germline V gene data show CDR1 as SNHLY and CDR2 as FYNNEI. Trimming shortened V by 4 bases and J by 4 bases, and 11 bases separated the two germline ends. The CDR3 extends over 14 amino acids. CDR3 region: CASSGTAQNQPQHF. The CDR3 nucleotides are TGTGCCAGCAGTGGGACAGCTCAGAATCAGCCCCAGCATTTT.